These 15 T cell receptor beta chains share one sample of origin, sequenced in a study of beta chain features in type 1 diabetes. The authors reverse transcribed all of the isolated RNA, so sequencing captured expressed TCRB transcripts. Sequenced by immunoSEQ multiplex PCR; TCRdb stores in-frame clones only, minus some. The sample lists fewer than 400,000 clones, less than 9.5% occurring once. The specimen sequenced was central memory CD4+ T cells from blood. These receptors all come from a young woman in good health.

This clone was detected a few times. The CDR3 DNA sequence: TGTGCCAGCAGCTTAGGGCAAGAGACCCAGTACTTC. This gives the protein CASSLGQETQYF. The V and J genes are TRBV7-9 and TRBJ2-5, with D unclear. The CDR3 is 12 residues long. V was pared by 1 base and J by 2 bases, with 2 bases between. CDR1 is SEHNR, CDR2 FQNEAQ, per germline (reference sequence). Full variable domain (missing parts from reference TRBV7-9 and TRBJ2-5): DTGVSQNPRHKITKRGQNVTFRCDPISEHNRLYWYRQTLGQGPEFLTYFQNEAQLEKSRLLSDRFSAERPKGSFSTLEIQRTEQGDSAMYLCASSLGQETQYFGPGTRLLVL.

This clone was observed at least ten times. The chain combines TRBV16 with TRBJ1-1; 7 bases map to TRBD1. Germline CDR1 is KGHSY and CDR2 is FQNENV. V dropped 5 bases and J dropped 0; count of bases not matched to a gene: 0. The CDR3 has 13 residues. The CDR3 coding sequence is TGTGCCAGCAGCGGACAGGTGAACACTGAAGCTTTCTTT. It encodes CASSGQVNTEAFF.

This sequence joins TRBV5-1 and TRBJ2-7; 8 nucleotides align to TRBD2. This CDR3 region has 14 residues. Germline lookup yields CDR1 SGHRS and CDR2 YFSETQ. The V segment lost 2 bases and the J segment 4 bases; nucleotides outside the gene matches: 5. Written as DNA, the CDR3 is TGCGCCAGCAGCTTAACGGGAGGGAATTACGAGCAGTACTTC. It encodes CASSLTGGNYEQYF.

The genes are TRBV10-3 and TRBJ2-2, with D possibly being TRBD1 or TRBD2 (5 bases each). Trimming left V 10 bases short and J 4 bases short, with 19 bases between. CDR3 length: 15 amino acids. Germline values: CDR1 ENHRY, CDR2 SYGVKD. CDR3 DNA sequence: TGTGCCACTAACCCGGGGCCAACTGTCACCGGGGAGCTGTTTTTT. Translated: CATNPGPTVTGELFF.

The V call is TRBV19, the J call TRBJ2-1, with TRBD1 identical over 9 bases. This CDR3 is 15 amino acids long. The V gene end was trimmed by 6 bases and the J gene end by 7 bases; junction bases not matched to a gene: 10. The germline CDR1 and CDR2 sequences are LNHDA and SQIVND (reference sequence). The CDR3 nucleotides are TGTGCCAGTAGAGGAGGGACAGGGTATGGGAATGAGCAGTTCTTC. It encodes CASRGGTGYGNEQFF.

The chain's CDR3 is CASSGMRITDTQYF. The CDR3 DNA reads as TGTGCCAGTAGTGGCATGCGGATCACAGATACGCAGTATTTT. The V and J genes are TRBV19 and TRBJ2-3; D unresolved. CDR1 is LNHDA and CDR2 is SQIVND in the germline V gene (reference sequence). The CDR3 is made up of 14 amino acids. Trimming left V 5 bases short and J 2 bases short, with 11 bases between.

This clone was detected a few times. The V and J genes are TRBV13 and TRBJ2-7; D ambiguous. The CDR3 is 13 amino acids. In germline, CDR1 is PRHDT, CDR2 FYEKMQ (reference sequence). The V and J ends lost 5 bases and 6 bases respectively, with 14 bases between them. The CDR3 DNA is TGTGCCAGCAGCACGGACCTCTGGGGCGAGCAGTACTTC. Translation: CASSTDLWGEQYF.

This chain uses TRBV4-2 with TRBJ2-7; the D gene is possibly TRBD1 (5 bases). The CDR3 runs to 16 residues. Per the germline V gene, CDR1 is LGHNA and CDR2 is YNFKEQ. The V and J ends lost 3 bases and 6 bases respectively, with 21 bases between them. The DNA of the CDR3 is TGTGCCAGCAGCCACCACGCATCCAGGGATGTTCTCGAGCAGTACTTC. Its translation: CASSHHASRDVLEQYF.

Only a few counts were recorded for this clone. The chain has TRBV7-2 and TRBJ2-5, with D perhaps matching TRBD1 or TRBD2 (5 bases each). Germline V gene sequence: CDR1 SGHTA, CDR2 FQGNSA. The CDR3 sequence is 13 residues long. The V and J ends lost 4 bases and 5 bases respectively, with 11 bases between them. DNA for the CDR3: TGTGCCAGCAGCTCGGGGCGAATTGAGACCCAGTACTTC. Protein product: CASSSGRIETQYF.

V and J are TRBV5-4 and TRBJ2-2; the D is unclear. The CDR3 has 15 amino acids. Trimming left V 0 bases short and J 0 bases short, with 6 bases between. Germline V gene data show CDR1 as SGHNT and CDR2 as YYREEE (reference sequence). The chain's CDR3 is CASSLGHTNTGELFF. The CDR3 bases are TGTGCCAGCAGCTTGGGGCACACGAACACCGGGGAGCTGTTTTTT.

This rearrangement joins TRBV28 to TRBJ2-6; a weak D match, TRBD2 (6 bases). CDR1 is MDHEN, CDR2 SYDVKM, per germline. Trimming removed 2 bases from V and 2 bases from J, with 7 bases in between. The CDR3 has 15 amino acids. The CDR3 DNA reads TGTGCCAGCAGTTTACCGGGGGCTGGGGCCAACGTCCTGACTTTC. Amino acids: CASSLPGAGANVLTF. The variable domain in full, with the rest retrieved from reference TRBV28 and TRBJ2-6, is DVKVTQSSRYLVKRTGEKVFLECVQDMDHENMFWYRQDPGLGLRLIYFSYDVKMKEKGDIPEGYSVSREKKERFSLILESASTNQTSMYLCASSLPGAGANVLTFGAGSRLTVL.

V and J are TRBV9 and TRBJ2-7; D gene unclear. The CDR3 is 14 amino acids. CDR1 SGDLS and CDR2 YYNGEE come from the germline V gene. The V end was cut by 4 bases, the J end by 4 bases, with 15 bases between. This chain's CDR3 is CASSRSFLDYEQYF. CDR3 bases: TGTGCCAGCAGCCGTAGTTTTCTGGATTACGAGCAGTACTTC. The full variable domain, completed using reference TRBV9 and TRBJ2-7, is DSGVTQTPKHLITATGQRVTLRCSPRSGDLSVYWYQQSLDQGLQFLIQYYNGEERAKGNILERFSAQQFPDLHSELNLSSLELGDSALYFCASSRSFLDYEQYFGPGTRLTVT.

In its sample, this clone was seen many times. The gene calls are TRBV7-2 and TRBJ2-7; 8 nucleotides align to TRBD2. Losses at the gene ends were 2 bases for V and 2 bases for J; bases not matched to a gene: 8. Germline V CDR1 and CDR2: SGHTA, FQGNSA. The CDR3 length is 16 residues. CDR3 nucleotide sequence: TGTGCCAGCAGCTTAAAAGGAGCGGGAGATCCCTACGAGCAGTACTTC. It encodes CASSLKGAGDPYEQYF. Drawing the rest from reference TRBV7-2 and TRBJ2-7, the complete variable domain is GAGVSQSPSNKVTEKGKDVELRCDPISGHTALYWYRQSLGQGLEFLIYFQGNSAPDKSGLPSDRFSAERTGGSVSTLTIQRTQQEDSAVYLCASSLKGAGDPYEQYFGPGTRLTVT.

This chain uses TRBV11-1 with TRBJ2-5; 12 nucleotides agree with TRBD2. This CDR3 has 14 residues. Germline CDR1 is SGHAT and CDR2 is FQDESV (reference sequence). V was pared by 3 bases and J by 7 bases, with 3 bases of the junction left unmatched. As DNA, the CDR3 is TGTGCCAGCAGCTTCGGACTAGCGGGACGGACCCAGTACTTC. It codes for CASSFGLAGRTQYF. Variable domain in full (rest from reference TRBV11-1 and TRBJ2-5): EAEVAQSPRYKITEKSQAVAFWCDPISGHATLYWYRQILGQGPELLVQFQDESVVDDSQLPKDRFSAERLKGVDSTLKIQPAELGDSAMYLCASSFGLAGRTQYFGPGTRLLVL.

This clone was seen a handful of times. The chain is built from TRBV29-1 and TRBJ2-2, with no clear D. V lost 2 bases and J lost 4, with 8 bases in between. CDR3 size: 13 residues. From germline, CDR1 is SQVTM and CDR2 ANQGSEA. The CDR3 nucleotides are TGCAGCGTTGAACAGCTTCGCACCGGGGAGCTGTTTTTT. The encoded protein is CSVEQLRTGELFF.